The 9 T cell receptor beta chains below were found in one sample sequenced in a study of molecular identifiers for immune sequencing clone quantification. A single record per CDR3 protein comes from TCRdb applying MiXCR to the PCR reads. The sample has 35,000 or so distinct CDR3 sequences; about a fifth are singletons. Sample: naive CD8+ T cells from blood, with Jurkat cell RNA spiked in. Subset here: FACS-sorted CD8+CD4-CCR7+CD45RA+ naive T cells. These receptors all stem from a human donor in good health. Some libraries in this study had Jurkat cell RNA spiked in.

This clonotype was detected many times. The chain links TRBV6-2 or TRBV6-3 to TRBJ2-2; D tentatively fits TRBD1 or TRBD2 (5 bases each). The CDR3 extends over 14 amino acids. Germline CDR1 reads MNHEY; CDR2 reads SVGEGT. V dropped 5 bases and J dropped 6 bases, with 13 bases sitting between them. The chain's CDR3 is CASSTGRSSGELFF. The CDR3 DNA is TGTGCCAGCAGTACGGGACGTTCGTCCGGGGAGCTGTTTTTT.

The genes are TRBV21-1 and TRBJ1-2; the DNA was not compared with TRBD1, the D call given in the table. TRBV21-1 is shown as a pseudogene. This CDR3 comprises 15 residues. In DNA form, the CDR3 reads TGTGCCAGCAGCACTCAAGCAGGGGGTGTCTATGGCTACACCTTC. It translates to CASSTQAGGVYGYTF.

This clonotype was recorded many times. This rearrangement joins TRBV19 to TRBJ2-6, with D possibly being TRBD2 (5 bases). The CDR3 runs to 15 residues. Germline V lookup: CDR1 LNHDA, CDR2 SQIVND (reference sequence). The germline V and J ends were trimmed by 4 bases and 2 bases, with 9 bases remaining between them. This CDR3 is CASSNGETGANVLTF. In DNA form, the CDR3 reads TGTGCCAGTAGTAACGGGGAAACTGGGGCCAACGTCCTGACTTTC.

This clonotype was seen at least ten times. The chain employs TRBV3-1 and TRBJ2-5; D is possibly TRBD2 (6 bases). CDR3 size: 15 residues. V lost 1 base, J lost 5 bases, and 14 bases lay in between. The V gene's germline CDR1 is LGHDT and CDR2 YNNKEL (reference sequence). CDR3 bases: TGTGCCAGCAGCCAAGTTTCGGTCGGGAGTGAGACCCAGTACTTC. Translation: CASSQVSVGSETQYF.

This clonotype appeared a few times. The rearrangement joins TRBV29-1 to TRBJ2-2; 9 nucleotides align to TRBD1. The germline CDR1 and CDR2 sequences are SQVTM and ANQGSEA. With V trimmed by 7 bases and J by 0 bases, 15 bases remained unmatched. The CDR3 loop spans 18 amino acids. CDR3 in DNA: TGCAGCGGCCGGTTTATTTGGCGGGACAGGGCGAACACCGGGGAGCTGTTTTTT. Residues: CSGRFIWRDRANTGELFF.

There are many counts of this clonotype. The CDR3 DNA reads TGCAGCGTACAGCGAGCCGCCTACAATGAGCAGTTCTTC. Amino acids: CSVQRAAYNEQFF. The chain has TRBV29-1 and TRBJ2-1; D gene unclear. The germline V gene encodes CDR1 SQVTM and CDR2 ANQGSEA. This CDR3 is built from 13 residues. Trimming shortened V by 6 bases and J by 2 bases, and 11 bases separated the two germline ends.

This clonotype was recorded at least ten times. The rearrangement joins TRBV6-1 to TRBJ1-1, with TRBD1 identical over 10 bases. Germline V gene sequence: CDR1 MNHNS, CDR2 SASEGT. J lost 6 bases, V lost 3 bases, and 4 bases had no gene match. The CDR3 is made up of 14 amino acids. Here the CDR3 DNA reads TGTGCCAGCAGTGACTTGACAGGGGGCTCTGAAGCTTTCTTT. Protein sequence: CASSDLTGGSEAFF.

This clonotype was observed at least ten times. This chain joins TRBV6-2 or TRBV6-3 and TRBJ2-1, with TRBD2 matching over 8 bases. Germline CDR1 MNHEY, CDR2 SVGEGT. J gave up 0 bases and V 2 bases, and 0 bases lay outside the gene matches. The CDR3 loop spans 15 amino acids. The CDR3 loop is CASSYSGSSYNEQFF. The CDR3, as DNA: TGTGCCAGCAGTTACAGCGGGAGCTCCTACAATGAGCAGTTCTTC.

About this clonotype: A much larger clone sits a single nucleotide away, making a read error possible. The gene calls are TRBV10-3 and TRBJ2-3, with unresolved D. Germline lookup yields CDR1 ENHRY and CDR2 SYGVKD. This CDR3 comprises 13 residues. Trimming removed 4 bases from V and 1 base from J, with 6 bases in between. The CDR3 loop is CAISGPGTDTQYF. In nucleotides, the CDR3 is TGTGCCATCAGTGGGCCAGGCACAGATACGCAGTATTTT.